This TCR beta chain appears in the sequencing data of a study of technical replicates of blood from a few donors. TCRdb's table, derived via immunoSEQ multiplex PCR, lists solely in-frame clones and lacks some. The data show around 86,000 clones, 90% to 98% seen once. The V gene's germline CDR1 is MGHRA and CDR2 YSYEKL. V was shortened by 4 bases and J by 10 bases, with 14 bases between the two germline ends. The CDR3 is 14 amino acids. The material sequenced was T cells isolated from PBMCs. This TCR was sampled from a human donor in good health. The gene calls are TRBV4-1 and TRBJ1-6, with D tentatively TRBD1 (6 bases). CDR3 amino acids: CASSPRQALSPLHF. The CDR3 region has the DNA TGCGCCAGCAGCCCCCGACAGGCTCTCTCACCCCTCCACTTT.